This T cell receptor beta chain was retrieved from a study of shared clonotypes between healthy human individuals. This CDR3 is built from 12 residues. Trimming shortened V by 8 bases and J by 5 bases, and 9 bases separated the two germline ends. The V gene's germline CDR1 is SGHNT and CDR2 YENEEA. Concerning this clone: The antigen is unknown.

The assay ran at deep level. Only in-frame clones appear in the TCRdb table, and some are missing; sequencing was by immunoSEQ multiplex PCR. This table has 950,000 to 1,300,000 clones, more than 60% appearing once. Regarding the study as a whole: Despite large depth, sorted-subset datasets appeared incompletely sequenced.

This TCR derives from a man younger than 30 in good health. This chain joins TRBV11-3 and TRBJ2-2; the D gene is possibly TRBD1 (5 bases). The source material was memory CD4+ T cells sorted from blood. Subset: CD45RA-negative fraction. The CDR3 bases are TGTGCCAGCTCCCAGGGAACCGGGGAGCTGTTTTTT. Protein product: CASSQGTGELFF. Complete variable domain (other parts from reference TRBV11-3 and TRBJ2-2): EAGVVQSPRYKIIEKKQPVAFWCNPISGHNTLYWYLQNLGQGPELLIRYENEEAVDDSQLPKDRFSAERLKGVDSTLKIQPAELGDSAVYLCASSQGTGELFFGEGSRLTVL.